This T cell receptor beta chain was captured by sequencing in a study of shared clonotypes between healthy human individuals. Study-wide background: Plates per donor: three CD4 naive, three CD4 memory, two CD8 naive, one CD8 memory.

Positively selected for CCR7, the CD45RO-negative cells used as naive CD8 cells excluded terminally differentiated effector memory CD45RA+ cells. Replicate PCRs run on sorted subsets employed 200 to 250 ng DNA, tens of thousands of T cell genomes. TCRdb's table, derived via immunoSEQ multiplex PCR, lists solely in-frame clones and lacks some. The sample records about 2 million clones, about 95% being singletons. Germline V gene lookup returns CDR1 LGHNA and CDR2 YSLEER. V gave up 0 bases and J gave up 2 bases, with 7 bases separating them. This CDR3 spans 14 amino acids. Study findings and constraints: Donors were few, which limited the genetic and exposure-history diversity represented. Clonotypes which were not shared had lower generation probabilities than clonotypes that all four donors shared.

This clone was seen a single time. Its antigen is as yet unknown. Sequenced sample: naive CD8+ T cells sorted from blood. This chain links TRBV4-3 with TRBJ2-5; D not resolved. This receptor was identified in a man younger than 35 in good health. CDR3: CASSQEQSQETQYF. CDR3 nucleotide sequence: TGCGCCAGCAGCCAAGAACAATCGCAAGAGACCCAGTACTTC.